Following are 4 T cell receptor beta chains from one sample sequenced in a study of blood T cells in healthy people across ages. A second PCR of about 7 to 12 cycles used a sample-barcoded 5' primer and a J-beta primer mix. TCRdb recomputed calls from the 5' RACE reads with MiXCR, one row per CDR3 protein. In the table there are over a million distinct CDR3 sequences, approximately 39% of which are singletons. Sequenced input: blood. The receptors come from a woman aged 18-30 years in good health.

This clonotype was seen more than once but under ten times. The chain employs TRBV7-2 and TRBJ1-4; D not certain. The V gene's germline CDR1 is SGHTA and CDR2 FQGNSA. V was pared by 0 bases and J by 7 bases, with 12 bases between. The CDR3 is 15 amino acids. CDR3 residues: CASSLAPAEGEKLFF. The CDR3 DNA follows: TGTGCCAGCAGCTTAGCGCCGGCCGAGGGTGAAAAACTGTTTTTT.

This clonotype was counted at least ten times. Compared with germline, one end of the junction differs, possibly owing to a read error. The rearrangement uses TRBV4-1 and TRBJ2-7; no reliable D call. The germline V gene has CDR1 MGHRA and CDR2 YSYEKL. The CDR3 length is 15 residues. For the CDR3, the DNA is TGTGCCAGCAGCCAAAGTGAGTTACTGTCACGGGAGCAGTACTTC. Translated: CASSQSELLSREQYF.

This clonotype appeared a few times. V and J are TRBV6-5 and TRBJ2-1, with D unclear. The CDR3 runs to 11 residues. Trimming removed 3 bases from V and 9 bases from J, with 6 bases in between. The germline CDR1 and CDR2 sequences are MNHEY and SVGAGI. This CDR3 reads CASSYRTEQFF. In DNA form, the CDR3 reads TGTGCCAGCAGTTATAGGACTGAGCAGTTCTTC.

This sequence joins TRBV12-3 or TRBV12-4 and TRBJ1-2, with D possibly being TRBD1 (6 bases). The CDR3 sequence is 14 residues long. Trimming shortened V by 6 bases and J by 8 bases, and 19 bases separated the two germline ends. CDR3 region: CASRNRVRAGGYTF. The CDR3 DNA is TGTGCCAGCAGAAACAGGGTACGGGCGGGCGGCTACACCTTC.